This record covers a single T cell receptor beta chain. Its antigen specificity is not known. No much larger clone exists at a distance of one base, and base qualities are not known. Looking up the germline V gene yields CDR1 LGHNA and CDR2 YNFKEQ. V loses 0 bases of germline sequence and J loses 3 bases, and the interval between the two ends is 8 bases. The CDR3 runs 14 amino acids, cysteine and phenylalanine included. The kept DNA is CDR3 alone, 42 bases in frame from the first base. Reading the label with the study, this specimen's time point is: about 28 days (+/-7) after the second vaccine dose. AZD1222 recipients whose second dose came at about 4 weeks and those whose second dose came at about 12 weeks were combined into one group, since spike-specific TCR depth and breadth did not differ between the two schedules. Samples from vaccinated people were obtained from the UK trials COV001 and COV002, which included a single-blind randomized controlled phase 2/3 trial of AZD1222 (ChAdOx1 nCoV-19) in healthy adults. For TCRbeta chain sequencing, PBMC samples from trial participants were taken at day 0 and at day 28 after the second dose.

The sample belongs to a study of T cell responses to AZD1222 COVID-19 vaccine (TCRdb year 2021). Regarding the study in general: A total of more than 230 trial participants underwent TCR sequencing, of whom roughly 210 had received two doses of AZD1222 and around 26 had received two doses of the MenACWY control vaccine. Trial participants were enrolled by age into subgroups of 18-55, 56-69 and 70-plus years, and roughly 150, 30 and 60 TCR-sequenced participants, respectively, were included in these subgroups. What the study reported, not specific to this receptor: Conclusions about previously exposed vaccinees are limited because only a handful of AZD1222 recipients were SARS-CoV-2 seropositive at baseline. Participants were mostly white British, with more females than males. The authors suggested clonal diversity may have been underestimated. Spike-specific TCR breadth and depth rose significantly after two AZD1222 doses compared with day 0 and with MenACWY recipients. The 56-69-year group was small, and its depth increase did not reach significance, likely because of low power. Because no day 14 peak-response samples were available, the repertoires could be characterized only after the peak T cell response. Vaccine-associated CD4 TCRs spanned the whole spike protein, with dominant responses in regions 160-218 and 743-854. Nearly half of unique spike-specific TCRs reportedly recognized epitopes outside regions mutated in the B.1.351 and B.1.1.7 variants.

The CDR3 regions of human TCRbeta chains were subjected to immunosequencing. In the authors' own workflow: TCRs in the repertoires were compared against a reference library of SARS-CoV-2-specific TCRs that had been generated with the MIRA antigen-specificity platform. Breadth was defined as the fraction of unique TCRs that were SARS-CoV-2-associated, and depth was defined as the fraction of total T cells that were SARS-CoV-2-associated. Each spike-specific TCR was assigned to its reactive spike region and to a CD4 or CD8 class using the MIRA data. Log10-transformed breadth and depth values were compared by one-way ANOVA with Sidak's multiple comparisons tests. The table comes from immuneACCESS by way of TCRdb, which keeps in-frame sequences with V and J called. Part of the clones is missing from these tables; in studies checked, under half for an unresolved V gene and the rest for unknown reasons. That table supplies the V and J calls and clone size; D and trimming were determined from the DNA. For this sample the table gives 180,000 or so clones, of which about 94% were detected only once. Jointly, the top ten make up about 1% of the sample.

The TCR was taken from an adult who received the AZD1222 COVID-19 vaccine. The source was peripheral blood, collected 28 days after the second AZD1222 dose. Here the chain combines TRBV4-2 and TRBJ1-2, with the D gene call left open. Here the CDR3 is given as CASSQERRDYGYTF. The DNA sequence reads TGTGCCAGCAGCCAAGAGAGACGGGACTATGGCTACACCTTC.